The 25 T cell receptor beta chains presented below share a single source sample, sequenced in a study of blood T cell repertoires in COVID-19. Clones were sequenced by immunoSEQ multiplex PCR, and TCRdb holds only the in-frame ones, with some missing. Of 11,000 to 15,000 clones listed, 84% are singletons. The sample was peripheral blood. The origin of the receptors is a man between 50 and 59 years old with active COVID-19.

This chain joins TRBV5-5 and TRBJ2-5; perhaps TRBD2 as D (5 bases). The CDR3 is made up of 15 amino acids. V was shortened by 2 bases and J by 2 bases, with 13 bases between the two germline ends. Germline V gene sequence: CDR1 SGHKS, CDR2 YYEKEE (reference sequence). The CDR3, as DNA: TGTGCCAGCAGCTTCCCGAGGGCATCTCAAGAGACCCAGTACTTC. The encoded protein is CASSFPRASQETQYF.

The CDR3 nucleotides read TGTGCCAGCGGAGCCCCGGGGACAGATACGCAGTATTTT. It specifies CASGAPGTDTQYF. The chain has TRBV27 and TRBJ2-3, with a possible D match to TRBD2 (5 bases). The CDR3 length is 13 residues. Germline V CDR1 and CDR2: MNHEY, SMNVEV (reference sequence). The V end was cut by 8 bases, the J end by 3 bases, with 12 bases between.

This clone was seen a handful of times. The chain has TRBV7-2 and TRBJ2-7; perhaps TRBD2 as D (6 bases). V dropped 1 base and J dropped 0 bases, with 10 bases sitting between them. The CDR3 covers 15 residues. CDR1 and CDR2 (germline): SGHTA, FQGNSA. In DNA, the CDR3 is TGTGCCAGCAGCTTAGATTGGAGGGCCTCCTACGAGCAGTACTTC. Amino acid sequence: CASSLDWRASYEQYF. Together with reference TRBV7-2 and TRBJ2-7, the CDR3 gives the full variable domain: GAGVSQSPSNKVTEKGKDVELRCDPISGHTALYWYRQSLGQGLEFLIYFQGNSAPDKSGLPSDRFSAERTGGSVSTLTIQRTQQEDSAVYLCASSLDWRASYEQYFGPGTRLTVT.

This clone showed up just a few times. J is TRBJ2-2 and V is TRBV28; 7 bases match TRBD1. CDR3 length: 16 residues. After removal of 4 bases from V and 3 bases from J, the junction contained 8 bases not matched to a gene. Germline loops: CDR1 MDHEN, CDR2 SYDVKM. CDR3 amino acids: CASSSISDRDTGELFF. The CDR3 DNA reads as TGTGCCAGCAGTTCGATTAGCGACAGGGACACCGGGGAGCTGTTTTTT.

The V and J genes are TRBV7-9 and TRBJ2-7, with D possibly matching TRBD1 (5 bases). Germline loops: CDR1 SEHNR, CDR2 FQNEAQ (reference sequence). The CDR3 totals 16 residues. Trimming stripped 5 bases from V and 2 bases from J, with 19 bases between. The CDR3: CASSTATGYSTYEQYF. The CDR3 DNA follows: TGTGCCAGCAGCACAGCCACAGGCTACTCTACCTACGAGCAGTACTTC.

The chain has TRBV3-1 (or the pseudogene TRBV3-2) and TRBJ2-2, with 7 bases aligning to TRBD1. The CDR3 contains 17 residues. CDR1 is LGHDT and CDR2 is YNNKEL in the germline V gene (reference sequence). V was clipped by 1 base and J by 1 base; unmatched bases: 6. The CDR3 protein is CASSQVIGQVNTGELFF. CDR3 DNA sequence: TGTGCCAGCAGCCAAGTTATCGGACAGGTGAACACCGGGGAGCTGTTTTTT.

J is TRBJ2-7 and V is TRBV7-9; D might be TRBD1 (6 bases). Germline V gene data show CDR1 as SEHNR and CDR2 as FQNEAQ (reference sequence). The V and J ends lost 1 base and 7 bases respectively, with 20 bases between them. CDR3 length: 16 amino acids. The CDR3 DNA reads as TGTGCCAGCAGCTTAGTCAGCCCCCAGGGGACGGGGGAGCAGTACTTC. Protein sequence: CASSLVSPQGTGEQYF.

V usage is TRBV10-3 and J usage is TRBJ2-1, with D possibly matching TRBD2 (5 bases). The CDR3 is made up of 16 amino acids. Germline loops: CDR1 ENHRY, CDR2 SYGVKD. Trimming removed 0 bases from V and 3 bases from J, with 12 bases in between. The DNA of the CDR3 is TGTGCCATCAGTGAGTCACCGGGGAGTCTCTACAATGAGCAGTTCTTC. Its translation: CAISESPGSLYNEQFF.

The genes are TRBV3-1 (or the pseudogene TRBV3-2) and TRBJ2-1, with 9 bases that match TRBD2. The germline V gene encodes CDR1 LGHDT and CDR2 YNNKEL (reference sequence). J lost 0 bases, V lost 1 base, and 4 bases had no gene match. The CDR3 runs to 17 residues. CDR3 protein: CASSQVSGSNSYNEQFF. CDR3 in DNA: TGTGCCAGCAGCCAAGTTAGCGGGAGTAACTCCTACAATGAGCAGTTCTTC.

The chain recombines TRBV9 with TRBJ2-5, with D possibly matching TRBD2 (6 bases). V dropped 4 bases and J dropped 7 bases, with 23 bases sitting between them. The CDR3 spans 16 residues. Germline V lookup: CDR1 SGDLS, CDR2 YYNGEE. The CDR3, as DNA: TGTGCCAGCAGCCTCCTAGGAGGGGCGGGCAGCGGGACCCAGTACTTC. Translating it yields CASSLLGGAGSGTQYF. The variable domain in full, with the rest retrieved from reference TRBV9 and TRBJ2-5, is DSGVTQTPKHLITATGQRVTLRCSPRSGDLSVYWYQQSLDQGLQFLIQYYNGEERAKGNILERFSAQQFPDLHSELNLSSLELGDSALYFCASSLLGGAGSGTQYFGPGTRLLVL.

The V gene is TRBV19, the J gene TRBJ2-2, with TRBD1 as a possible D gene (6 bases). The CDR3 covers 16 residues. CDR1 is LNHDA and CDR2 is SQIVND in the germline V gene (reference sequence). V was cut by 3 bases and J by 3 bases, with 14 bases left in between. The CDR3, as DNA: TGTGCCAGTAGTATCTGGGGGCTACAAGACACCGGGGAGCTGTTTTTT. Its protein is CASSIWGLQDTGELFF.

CDR3 sequence: CASRRAGGSDNEQFF. CDR3 bases: TGTGCCAGCAGACGAGCGGGAGGGTCCGACAATGAGCAGTTCTTC. V usage is TRBV5-4 and J usage is TRBJ2-1; 10 bases map to TRBD2. The length of the CDR3 is 15 residues. Germline CDR1 and CDR2: SGHNT and YYREEE (reference sequence). Trimming removed 5 bases from V and 5 bases from J; junction bases left unmatched: 7. Using reference TRBV5-4 and TRBJ2-1 for the parts outside the CDR3, the full variable domain is ETGVTQSPTHLIKTRGQQVTLRCSSQSGHNTVSWYQQALGQGPQFIFQYYREEENGRGNFPPRFSGLQFPNYSSELNVNALELDDSALYLCASRRAGGSDNEQFFGPGTRLTVL.

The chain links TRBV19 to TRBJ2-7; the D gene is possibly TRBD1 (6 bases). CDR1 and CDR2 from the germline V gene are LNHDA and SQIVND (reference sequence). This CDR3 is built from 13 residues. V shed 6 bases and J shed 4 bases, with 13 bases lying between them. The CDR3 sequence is CASSPGQNYEQYF. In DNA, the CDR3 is TGTGCCAGTAGCCCCGGACAGAATTACGAGCAGTACTTC.

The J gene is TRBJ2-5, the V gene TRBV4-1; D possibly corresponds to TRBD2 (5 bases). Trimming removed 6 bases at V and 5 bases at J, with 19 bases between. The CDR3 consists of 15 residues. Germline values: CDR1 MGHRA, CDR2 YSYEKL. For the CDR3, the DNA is TGCGCCAGCAGAGGATCGCCGGGGTCTCGGGAGACCCAGTACTTC. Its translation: CASRGSPGSRETQYF.

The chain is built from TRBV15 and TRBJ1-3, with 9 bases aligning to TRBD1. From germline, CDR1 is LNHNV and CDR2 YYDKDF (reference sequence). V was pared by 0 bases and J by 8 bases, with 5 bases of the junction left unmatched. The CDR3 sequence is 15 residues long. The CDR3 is CATSRDWDREDTIYF. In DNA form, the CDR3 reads TGTGCCACCAGCAGAGATTGGGACAGGGAGGACACCATATATTTT.

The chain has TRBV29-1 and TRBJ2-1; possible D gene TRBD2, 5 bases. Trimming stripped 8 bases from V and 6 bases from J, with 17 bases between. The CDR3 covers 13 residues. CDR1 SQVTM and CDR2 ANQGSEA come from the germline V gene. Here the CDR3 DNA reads TGCAGCCCAATTAAACATGGGAGCAATGAGCAGTTCTTC. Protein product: CSPIKHGSNEQFF.

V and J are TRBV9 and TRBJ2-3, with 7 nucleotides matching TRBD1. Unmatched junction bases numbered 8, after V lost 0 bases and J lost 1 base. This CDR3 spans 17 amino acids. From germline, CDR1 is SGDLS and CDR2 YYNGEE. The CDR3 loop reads CASSVEGAGGRTDTQYF. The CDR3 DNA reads TGTGCCAGCAGCGTAGAGGGGGCCGGCGGGCGCACAGATACGCAGTATTTT.

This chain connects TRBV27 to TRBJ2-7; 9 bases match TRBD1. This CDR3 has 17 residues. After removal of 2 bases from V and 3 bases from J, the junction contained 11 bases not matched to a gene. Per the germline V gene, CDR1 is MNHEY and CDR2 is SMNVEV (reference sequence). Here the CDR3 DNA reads TGTGCCAGCAGTTTAAGTATTGGGGACAGGGCGTTCTACGAGCAGTACTTC. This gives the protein CASSLSIGDRAFYEQYF.

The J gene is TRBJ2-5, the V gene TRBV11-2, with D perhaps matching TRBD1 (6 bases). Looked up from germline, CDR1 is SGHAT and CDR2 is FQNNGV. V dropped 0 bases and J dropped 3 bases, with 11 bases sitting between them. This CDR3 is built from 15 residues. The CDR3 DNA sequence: TGTGCCAGCAGCTTAGAGGCCACAGGGAAAGAGACCCAGTACTTC. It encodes CASSLEATGKETQYF.

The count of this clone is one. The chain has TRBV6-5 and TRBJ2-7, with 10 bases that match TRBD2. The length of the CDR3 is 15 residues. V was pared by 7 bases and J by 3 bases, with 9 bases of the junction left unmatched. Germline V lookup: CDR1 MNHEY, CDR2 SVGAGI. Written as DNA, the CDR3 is TGTGCCAGCACCGCGACTAGCGGGTACCTCTACGAGCAGTACTTC. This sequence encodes CASTATSGYLYEQYF.

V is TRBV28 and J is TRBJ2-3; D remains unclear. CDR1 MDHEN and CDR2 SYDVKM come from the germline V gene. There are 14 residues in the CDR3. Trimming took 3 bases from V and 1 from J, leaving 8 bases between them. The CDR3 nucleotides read TGTGCCAGCAGTTTTATAAGCGGCACAGATACGCAGTATTTT. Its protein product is CASSFISGTDTQYF. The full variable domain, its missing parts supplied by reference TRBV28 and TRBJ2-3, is DVKVTQSSRYLVKRTGEKVFLECVQDMDHENMFWYRQDPGLGLRLIYFSYDVKMKEKGDIPEGYSVSREKKERFSLILESASTNQTSMYLCASSFISGTDTQYFGPGTRLTVL.

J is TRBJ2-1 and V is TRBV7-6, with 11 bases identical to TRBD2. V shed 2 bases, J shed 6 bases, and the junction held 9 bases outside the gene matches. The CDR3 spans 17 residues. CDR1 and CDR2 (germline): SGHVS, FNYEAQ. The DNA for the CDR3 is TGTGCCAGCAGCTTAACTGATTTAGCGGGAGGGCTCAATGAGCAGTTCTTC. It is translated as CASSLTDLAGGLNEQFF.

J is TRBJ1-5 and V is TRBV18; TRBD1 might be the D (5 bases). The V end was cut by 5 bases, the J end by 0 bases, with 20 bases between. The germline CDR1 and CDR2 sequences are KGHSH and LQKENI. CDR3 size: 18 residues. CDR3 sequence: CASSTRGVQMYSNQPQHF. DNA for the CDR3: TGTGCCAGCTCAACACGGGGGGTGCAGATGTATAGCAATCAGCCCCAGCATTTT.

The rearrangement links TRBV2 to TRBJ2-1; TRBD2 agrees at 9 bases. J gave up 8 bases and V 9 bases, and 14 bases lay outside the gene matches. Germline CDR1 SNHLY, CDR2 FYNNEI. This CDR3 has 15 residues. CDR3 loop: CARTREAGGLHEQFF. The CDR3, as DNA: TGTGCCAGAACAAGGGAGGCGGGAGGGCTACATGAGCAGTTCTTC.

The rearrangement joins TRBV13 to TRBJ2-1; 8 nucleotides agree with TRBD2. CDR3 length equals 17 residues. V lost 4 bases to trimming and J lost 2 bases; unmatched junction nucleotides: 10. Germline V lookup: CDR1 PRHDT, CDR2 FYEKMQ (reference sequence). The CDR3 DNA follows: TGTGCCAGCAGCTCGAGATCGGGGGGGAGTCCCTACAATGAGCAGTTCTTC. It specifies CASSSRSGGSPYNEQFF.